This TCR beta chain was captured in a study of identical twins. Deletions cut 2 bases from V and 0 bases from J, with 16 bases between. The germline gives CDR1 SEHNR, CDR2 FQNEAQ (reference sequence). CDR3 size: 17 residues. Study conclusions and caveats: Among beta out-of-frame sequences, excess sharing between twins appeared weaker.

TCRdb processed the 5' RACE reads anew with MiXCR; each CDR3 protein has one entry. The sample lists hundreds of thousands of distinct CDR3 sequences, under 9% occurring once. This clonotype was detected only a few times. The antigen is undetermined. The sample also formed part of further work on yellow fever vaccine responses in identical twins.

The chain carries TRBV7-9 and TRBJ1-1, with a tentative D call TRBD1 (5 bases). The clonotype was recovered from a young woman in good health. The specimen was PBMCs. The CDR3, as DNA: TGTGCCAGCAGCTTAAGTGGCAGGGATACATTGAACACTGAAGCTTTCTTT. It translates to CASSLSGRDTLNTEAFF. The full variable domain, in which reference TRBV7-9 and TRBJ1-1 provide the parts outside the CDR3, is DTGVSQNPRHKITKRGQNVTFRCDPISEHNRLYWYRQTLGQGPEFLTYFQNEAQLEKSRLLSDRFSAERPKGSFSTLEIQRTEQGDSAMYLCASSLSGRDTLNTEAFFGQGTRLTVV.